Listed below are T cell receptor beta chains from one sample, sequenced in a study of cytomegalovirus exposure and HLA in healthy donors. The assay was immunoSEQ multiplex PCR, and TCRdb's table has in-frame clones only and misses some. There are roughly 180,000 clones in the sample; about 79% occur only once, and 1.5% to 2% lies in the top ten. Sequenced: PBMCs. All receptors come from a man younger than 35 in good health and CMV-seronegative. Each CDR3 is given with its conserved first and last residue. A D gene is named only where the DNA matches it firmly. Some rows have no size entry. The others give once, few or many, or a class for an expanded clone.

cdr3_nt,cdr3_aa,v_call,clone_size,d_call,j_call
TGTGCCAGCAGCCCCCCTGACAGGGAGAACACTGAAGCTTTCTTT,CASSPPDRENTEAFF,TRBV6-6,once,TRBD1,TRBJ1-1
TGCGCCAGCAGCACGAGGGGACAGGGATATACCGGGGAGCTGTTTTTT,CASSTRGQGYTGELFF,TRBV5-1,NA,TRBD1,TRBJ2-2
TGTGCCAGCAGTCGTTCAACGGTCAACACCGGGGAGCTGTTTTTT,CASSRSTVNTGELFF,TRBV2,NA,NA,TRBJ2-2
TGTGCCAGCAGTTACTCGAGTCAAGGGGGCACAGGAGGCTACACCTTC,CASSYSSQGGTGGYTF,TRBV6-5,few,TRBD1,TRBJ1-2
TGTGCCAGCAGTTACGTGGGACTAGCGGGCTACGAGCAGTACTTC,CASSYVGLAGYEQYF,TRBV6-6,NA,TRBD2,TRBJ2-7
TGTGCCAGCAGCCCGAATAGCGGGGGGGCGGATACGCAGTATTTT,CASSPNSGGADTQYF,TRBV11-3,NA,TRBD2,TRBJ2-3
TGTGCCAGCAGTAGCCTGGGTATCGCACACACAGATACGCAGTATTTT,CASSSLGIAHTDTQYF,TRBV11-1,NA,NA,TRBJ2-3
TGTGCCAGCAGCGTTAAGGGGGATTGGTCACCCCTCCACTTT,CASSVKGDWSPLHF,TRBV9,once,NA,TRBJ1-6
TGTGCCAGCAGCAGGACAGGAGTCAATGAGCAGTTCTTC,CASSRTGVNEQFF,TRBV6-6,NA,TRBD1,TRBJ2-1
TGTGCCAGCAGCCCTGGTGTCAGACAGCCCCAGCATTTT,CASSPGVRQPQHF,TRBV27,NA,NA,TRBJ1-5
TGTGCCTGGGGGGGGGCCTCCTACGAGCAGTACTTC,CAWGGASYEQYF,TRBV30,NA,NA,TRBJ2-7
TGTGCCAGCAGTGATTATGGGACAGGGGTCGAAGCTTTCTTT,CASSDYGTGVEAFF,TRBV6-5,NA,TRBD1,TRBJ1-1
TGTGCCAGCAGCTTGGGCAGCCATGGGCCAAATTCACCCCTCCACTTT,CASSLGSHGPNSPLHF,TRBV5-4,NA,NA,TRBJ1-6
TGTGCCTGGAGTGTATCCCCTAGCGGGGCCTACGAGCAGTACTTC,CAWSVSPSGAYEQYF,TRBV30,NA,TRBD2,TRBJ2-7
TGCGCCAGCAGTGCCTCGGGGACAGGGGTTTCACCCCTCCACTTT,CASSASGTGVSPLHF,TRBV10-1,NA,TRBD1,TRBJ1-6
TGTGCCAGCAGTGAAGGGGGGCGGACCTACGAGCAGTACTTC,CASSEGGRTYEQYF,TRBV2,NA,NA,TRBJ2-7
TGTGCCAGCAGCGTAGGAGACAGGCCGTCCACTGAAGCTTTCTTT,CASSVGDRPSTEAFF,TRBV9,once,NA,TRBJ1-1